Given below is one T cell receptor (beta chain) in context. This entry belongs to a study of OX40 agonist ivuxolimab in advanced cancers. The CDR3 covers 13 residues. The V end was cut by 5 bases, the J end by 4 bases, with 11 bases between. From germline, CDR1 is KGHSH and CDR2 LQKENI. Generated by immunoSEQ multiplex PCR, the TCRdb table keeps only in-frame clones and is missing some. The data contain about 76,000 clones, more than 85% of them seen just once; the ten biggest clones take up just over 2.5%. The TCR sequence derives from an adult with an advanced solid tumor such as melanoma, head and neck, liver or kidney cancer. Sequences were derived from CD4+ or CD8+ T cells sorted from blood, sampled in a trial of the OX40 agonist ivuxolimab. V gene TRBV18 combines with J gene TRBJ1-1; tentatively, D is TRBD1 (5 bases). The CDR3 protein is CASSMMGTTEAFF. CDR3 nucleotide sequence: TGTGCCAGCTCAATGATGGGGACCACTGAAGCTTTCTTT.